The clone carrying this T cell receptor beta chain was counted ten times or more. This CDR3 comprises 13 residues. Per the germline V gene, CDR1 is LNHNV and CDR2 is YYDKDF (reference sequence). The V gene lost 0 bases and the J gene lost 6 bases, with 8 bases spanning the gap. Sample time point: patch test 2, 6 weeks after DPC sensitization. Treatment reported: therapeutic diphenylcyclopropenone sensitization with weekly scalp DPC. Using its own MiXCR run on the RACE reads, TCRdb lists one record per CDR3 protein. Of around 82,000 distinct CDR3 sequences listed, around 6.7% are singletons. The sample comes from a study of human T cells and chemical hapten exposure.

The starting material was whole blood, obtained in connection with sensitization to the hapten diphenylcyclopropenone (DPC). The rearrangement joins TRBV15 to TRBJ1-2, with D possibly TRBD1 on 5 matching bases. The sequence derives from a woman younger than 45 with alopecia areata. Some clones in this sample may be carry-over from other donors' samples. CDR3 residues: CATSRDRVNGYTF. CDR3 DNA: TGTGCCACCAGCAGAGACAGGGTAAATGGCTACACCTTC.